This TCR beta chain was recorded in a study of T cell responses to AZD1222 COVID-19 vaccine. TCRdb's copy holds only in-frame clones and misses some; the assay was immunoSEQ multiplex PCR. This table has 90,000 to 140,000 clones, 70% to 90% appearing once. This clone was picked up a small number of times. As yet, its antigen is unknown. This CDR3 is 15 amino acids long. Trimming at V came to 3 bases and at J to 4 bases, leaving 5 bases not matched to a gene. The germline CDR1 and CDR2 sequences are SGDLS and YYNGEE. General study points: An increase in Spike-specific TCR breadth and depth was observed after two AZD1222 doses. The peak T cell response came first, and repertoires were sampled only after it. Donors, mostly white British, included more females; clonal diversity was possibly underestimated.

The sequence came from an adult in good health. The source was peripheral blood, collected on day 0 of AZD1222 vaccination. The chain is built from TRBV9 and TRBJ2-1; 9 bases match TRBD1. CDR3 DNA: TGTGCCAGCAGCGAAACAGGGGGCCAGTACAATGAGCAGTTCTTC. Translation gives CASSETGGQYNEQFF.